The entry below gives a single T cell receptor (beta chain) sequence along with its context. The source of the sample is a study of T cells in narcolepsy. Across the whole study: Patients with NT1 or NT2 and healthy control donors were enrolled.

The method was immunoSEQ multiplex PCR; TCRdb's version includes in-frame clones alone and lacks a portion of them. The profile shows tens of thousands of clones, 60% to 85% of them singletons. Germline CDR1 is SGHAT and CDR2 is FQNNGV. Between the trimmed V and J ends, which lost 0 bases and 6 bases, there was a span of 9 bases. This CDR3 is 13 amino acids long. The sequenced sample consisted of memory (CD45RA-) CD4+ T cells from blood. The chain is built from TRBV11-2 and TRBJ2-7; D is possibly TRBD2 (6 bases). This TCR came from a human donor in good health. The CDR3 bases are TGTGCCAGCAGCTTAGAGGCGGGAACCGAGCAGTACTTC. Its translation: CASSLEAGTEQYF.